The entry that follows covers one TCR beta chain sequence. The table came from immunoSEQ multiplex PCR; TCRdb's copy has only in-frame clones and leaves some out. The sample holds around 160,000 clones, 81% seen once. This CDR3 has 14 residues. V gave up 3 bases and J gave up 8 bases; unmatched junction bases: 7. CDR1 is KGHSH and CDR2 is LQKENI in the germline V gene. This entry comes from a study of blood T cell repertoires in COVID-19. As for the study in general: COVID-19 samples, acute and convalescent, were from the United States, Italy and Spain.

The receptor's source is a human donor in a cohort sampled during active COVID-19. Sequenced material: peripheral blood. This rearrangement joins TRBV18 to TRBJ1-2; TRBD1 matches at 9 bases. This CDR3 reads CASSPGQGVQGYTF. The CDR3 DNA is TGTGCCAGCTCACCGGGACAGGGCGTACAGGGCTACACCTTC.